A single sample is the source of the 13 T cell receptor beta chains below, sequenced in a study of identical twins. TCRdb ran MiXCR on the 5' RACE reads and lists one entry per CDR3 protein. The table shows some 690,000 distinct CDR3 sequences, with approximately 21% occurring only once. These data also featured in a second study, about T cells expressing NK-cell markers.

Sequencing was performed on PBMCs. The receptors derive from a woman aged 18-29 years in good health.

The rearrangement uses TRBV27 and TRBJ1-1, with D possibly matching TRBD1 (6 bases). Germline lookup yields CDR1 MNHEY and CDR2 SMNVEV (reference sequence). V lost 3 bases to trimming and J lost 2 bases, with 10 bases between them. The CDR3 extends over 14 amino acids. The CDR3 DNA sequence: TGTGCCAGCAGTTTGGACAGACATAACACTGAAGCTTTCTTT. Residues: CASSLDRHNTEAFF.

The CDR3 nucleotides are TGTGCCAGCAGTAAAGGGAACACCGGGGAGCTGTTTTTT. Translation gives CASSKGNTGELFF. The chain is built from TRBV2 and TRBJ2-2; D not certain. Germline V gene lookup returns CDR1 SNHLY and CDR2 FYNNEI. CDR3 length: 13 residues. The V and J ends lost 5 bases and 1 base respectively, with 5 bases between them.

In this sample, this clonotype turned up a few times. The chain employs TRBV20-1 and TRBJ1-1, with unresolved D. Trimming shortened V by 6 bases and J by 4 bases, and 12 bases separated the two germline ends. The CDR3 totals 12 residues. The germline V gene encodes CDR1 DFQATT and CDR2 SNEGSKA (reference sequence). CDR3 sequence (DNA): TGCAGTGCCCTTCAGCCAGGCACTGAAGCTTTCTTT. Translation: CSALQPGTEAFF.

The genes are TRBV29-1 and TRBJ2-3, with D uncertain. CDR1 and CDR2 (germline): SQVTM, ANQGSEA. CDR3 length equals 12 residues. V was shortened by 5 bases and J by 2 bases, with 8 bases between the two germline ends. Written as DNA, the CDR3 is TGCAGCGTTCGGGTCTTCACAGATACGCAGTATTTT. Protein: CSVRVFTDTQYF.

This chain connects TRBV7-2 to TRBJ2-3; D may be TRBD1 or TRBD2 (5 bases each). CDR3 length equals 14 residues. Germline values: CDR1 SGHTA, CDR2 FQGNSA. The V end lost 5 bases, the J end lost 7 bases, and 16 bases lay between the germline ends. CDR3 residues: CASSRRDGVNTQYF. The CDR3, as DNA: TGTGCCAGCAGCCGCCGGGACGGAGTTAATACGCAGTATTTT.

This clonotype has just a few counts. The V gene is TRBV12-5, the J gene TRBJ2-3; D is possibly TRBD2 (5 bases). The V gene lost 5 bases and the J gene lost 3 bases, with 9 bases spanning the gap. The CDR3 is made up of 13 amino acids. CDR1 is LGHNT, CDR2 FRNRAP, per germline. This CDR3 is CASGGESTDTQYF. The CDR3 coding sequence is TGTGCTAGTGGTGGGGAGAGTACAGATACGCAGTATTTT.

The CDR3 sequence is CASSLASGVARQYF. As DNA, the CDR3 is TGTGCCAGCAGTTTAGCGTCAGGGGTCGCGCGGCAGTACTTC. The genes are TRBV12-3 or TRBV12-4 and TRBJ2-7; D is perhaps TRBD1 (6 bases). The CDR3 is 14 amino acids. The V end was cut by 0 bases, the J end by 9 bases, with 15 bases between.

This clonotype was observed a handful of times. The chain recombines TRBV9 with TRBJ2-1; D is possibly TRBD2 (5 bases). The CDR3 runs 15 residues. Deletions cut 6 bases from V and 0 bases from J, with 13 bases between. Germline V gene lookup returns CDR1 SGDLS and CDR2 YYNGEE. The DNA of the CDR3 is TGTGCCAGCACTAGCCTTCCAAGCTCCTACAATGAGCAGTTCTTC. Translating it yields CASTSLPSSYNEQFF. Full variable domain (outside the CDR3, taken from reference TRBV9 and TRBJ2-1): DSGVTQTPKHLITATGQRVTLRCSPRSGDLSVYWYQQSLDQGLQFLIQYYNGEERAKGNILERFSAQQFPDLHSELNLSSLELGDSALYFCASTSLPSSYNEQFFGPGTRLTVL.

CDR3: CASSSPREGDYNEQFF. DNA of the CDR3: TGTGCCAGCAGCTCTCCGCGGGAGGGTGACTACAATGAGCAGTTCTTC. V and J are TRBV7-9 and TRBJ2-1; 9 bases line up with TRBD2. The CDR3 loop spans 16 amino acids. V dropped 4 bases and J dropped 3; count of bases not matched to a gene: 7. Germline CDR1 reads SEHNR; CDR2 reads FQNEAQ (reference sequence).

The V gene is TRBV10-1, the J gene TRBJ2-5, with 8 bases that match TRBD2. The CDR3 is made up of 16 amino acids. Germline V gives CDR1 WNHNN, CDR2 SYGVQD (reference sequence). V shed 4 bases, J shed 1 base, and the junction held 8 bases outside the gene matches. This chain's CDR3 is CASSGAAGAPQETQYF. The CDR3 DNA is TGCGCCAGCAGTGGGGCAGCGGGAGCCCCCCAAGAGACCCAGTACTTC.

This clonotype was found a few times. CDR3 in amino acids: CASSYSRTGLPDTQYF. As DNA, the CDR3 is TGTGCCAGCAGTTACAGCCGGACAGGGCTCCCAGATACGCAGTATTTT. This sequence joins TRBV6-5 and TRBJ2-3; TRBD1 matches at 8 bases. From germline, CDR1 is MNHEY and CDR2 SVGAGI. The CDR3 contains 16 residues. J lost 4 bases, V lost 2 bases, and 8 bases had no gene match.

CDR3 in amino acids: CASTDLAGSGGTQYF. As DNA, the CDR3 is TGCGCCAGCACCGATCTAGCGGGGTCTGGTGGGACCCAGTACTTC. The V call is TRBV4-1, the J call TRBJ2-5; 9 bases match TRBD2. The germline CDR1 and CDR2 sequences are MGHRA and YSYEKL. With V trimmed by 7 bases and J by 7 bases, 13 bases remained unmatched. This CDR3 is built from 15 residues.

V is TRBV7-9 and J is TRBJ2-7; 13 bases align to TRBD2. The V gene end was trimmed by 0 bases and the J gene end by 3 bases; junction bases not matched to a gene: 2. Germline V gives CDR1 SEHNR, CDR2 FQNEAQ (reference sequence). The CDR3 is 16 residues long. The CDR3 here is CASSLAWTSGGYEQYF. The CDR3 nucleotides are TGTGCCAGCAGCTTAGCCTGGACTAGCGGGGGCTACGAGCAGTACTTC.